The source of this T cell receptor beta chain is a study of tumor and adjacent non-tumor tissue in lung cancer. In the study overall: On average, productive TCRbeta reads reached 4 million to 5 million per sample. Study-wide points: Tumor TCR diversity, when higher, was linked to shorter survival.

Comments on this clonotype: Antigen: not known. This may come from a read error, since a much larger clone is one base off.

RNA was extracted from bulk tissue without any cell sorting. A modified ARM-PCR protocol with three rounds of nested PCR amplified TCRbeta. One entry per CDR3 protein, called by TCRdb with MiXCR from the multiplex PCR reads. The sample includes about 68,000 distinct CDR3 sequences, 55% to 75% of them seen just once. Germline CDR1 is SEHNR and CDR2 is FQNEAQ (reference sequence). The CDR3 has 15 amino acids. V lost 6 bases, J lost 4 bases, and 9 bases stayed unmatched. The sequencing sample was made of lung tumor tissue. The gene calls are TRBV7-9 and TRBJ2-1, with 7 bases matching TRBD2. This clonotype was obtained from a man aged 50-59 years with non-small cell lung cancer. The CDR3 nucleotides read TGTGCCAGCAGACGCATGCTAGCGGTATACAATGAGCAGTTCTTC. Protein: CASRRMLAVYNEQFF.